These T cell receptor beta chains were read from a single sample in a study of T cell changes during pregnancy in multiple sclerosis. Repertoires were generated with immunoSEQ multiplex PCR, while TCRdb's copy carries only in-frame clones and drops some. The sample yields 65,000 to 90,000 clones, approximately 89% seen once. Source: peripheral blood, taken in the first trimester of pregnancy. Source of these receptors: a female donor with multiple sclerosis, enrolled in a pregnancy study. The CDR3 runs from the conserved cysteine through the conserved F or W. The order of the fields is clone size, V gene, J gene, D gene, CDR3 protein, CDR3 DNA. A D gene is named only where the DNA matches it firmly. The listing skips clone size in some rows; elsewhere it reads once, few, many or a size class.

clone_size: once
v_call: TRBV28
j_call: TRBJ2-1
d_call: TRBD1
cdr3_aa: CASSLRDWTGENEQFF
cdr3_nt: TGTGCCAGCAGTTTAAGGGACTGGACAGGGGAGAATGAGCAGTTCTTC

clone_size: .
v_call: TRBV18
j_call: TRBJ1-1
d_call: .
cdr3_aa: CASSLTQEINTEAFF
cdr3_nt: TGTGCCAGCTCACTAACACAGGAAATCAACACTGAAGCTTTCTTT

clone_size: .
v_call: TRBV2
j_call: TRBJ1-5
d_call: TRBD1
cdr3_aa: CASSESGGYQPQHF
cdr3_nt: TGTGCCAGCAGTGAATCAGGGGGGTATCAGCCCCAGCATTTT

clone_size: .
v_call: TRBV19
j_call: TRBJ1-2
d_call: TRBD1
cdr3_aa: CASSIGGRGRYGYTF
cdr3_nt: TGTGCCAGTAGTATAGGTGGCAGGGGGAGGTATGGCTACACCTTC

clone_size: .
v_call: TRBV6-5
j_call: TRBJ2-1
d_call: .
cdr3_aa: CASRYDRSSYNEQFF
cdr3_nt: TGTGCCAGCAGATACGACAGGAGCTCCTACAATGAGCAGTTCTTC

clone_size: .
v_call: TRBV7-3
j_call: TRBJ2-5
d_call: .
cdr3_aa: CASSLSGLQETQYF
cdr3_nt: TGTGCCAGCAGCTTGAGCGGCCTCCAAGAGACCCAGTACTTC

clone_size: .
v_call: TRBV6-6
j_call: TRBJ2-7
d_call: .
cdr3_aa: CASSYGAGWNF
cdr3_nt: TGTGCCAGCAGTTATGGGGCAGGGTGGAACTTC

clone_size: once
v_call: TRBV5-1
j_call: TRBJ1-1
d_call: .
cdr3_aa: CASSYGQSEAFF
cdr3_nt: TGCGCCAGCAGTTATGGACAGTCTGAAGCTTTCTTT

clone_size: .
v_call: TRBV4-3
j_call: TRBJ2-1
d_call: TRBD2
cdr3_aa: CASSQGLAVTNEQFF
cdr3_nt: TGCGCCAGCAGCCAAGGACTAGCGGTTACTAATGAGCAGTTCTTC

clone_size: .
v_call: TRBV6-5
j_call: TRBJ2-3
d_call: .
cdr3_aa: CASSFMKATDTQYF
cdr3_nt: TGTGCCAGCAGTTTTATGAAAGCCACAGATACGCAGTATTTT

clone_size: .
v_call: TRBV19
j_call: TRBJ1-1
d_call: TRBD1
cdr3_aa: CAVTRGTVNTEAFF
cdr3_nt: TGTGCCGTAACACGCGGGACAGTCAACACTGAAGCTTTCTTT

clone_size: .
v_call: TRBV6-5
j_call: TRBJ1-2
d_call: .
cdr3_aa: CASSYSSKGGGYGYTF
cdr3_nt: TGTGCCAGCAGTTACTCGAGTAAGGGCGGGGGCTATGGCTACACCTTC

clone_size: .
v_call: TRBV7-3
j_call: TRBJ2-1
d_call: TRBD2
cdr3_aa: CASSFSGGNNEQFF
cdr3_nt: TGTGCCAGCAGCTTTAGCGGGGGGAACAATGAGCAGTTCTTC

clone_size: .
v_call: TRBV6-5
j_call: TRBJ2-2
d_call: TRBD2
cdr3_aa: CASSYFSGGDTGELFF
cdr3_nt: TGTGCCAGCAGTTACTTCAGCGGGGGGGACACCGGGGAGCTGTTTTTT

clone_size: .
v_call: TRBV27
j_call: TRBJ1-2
d_call: .
cdr3_aa: CASRFMGGSGNYGYTF
cdr3_nt: TGTGCCAGCAGATTCATGGGAGGCAGCGGAAACTATGGCTACACCTTC

clone_size: .
v_call: TRBV13
j_call: TRBJ1-3
d_call: .
cdr3_aa: CASSLGSGVGNTIYF
cdr3_nt: TGTGCCAGCAGCTTAGGTTCAGGGGTTGGAAACACCATATATTTT

clone_size: .
v_call: TRBV6-1
j_call: TRBJ2-1
d_call: TRBD2
cdr3_aa: CASTLLAGAGNEQFF
cdr3_nt: TGTGCCAGCACACTCCTAGCGGGAGCCGGGAATGAGCAGTTCTTC

clone_size: .
v_call: TRBV7-6
j_call: TRBJ2-3
d_call: TRBD2
cdr3_aa: CASSLDFAGGNFFTQYF
cdr3_nt: TGTGCCAGCAGCTTAGACTTTGCGGGAGGGAATTTTTTTACGCAGTATTTT

clone_size: .
v_call: TRBV7-8
j_call: TRBJ1-6
d_call: .
cdr3_aa: CASTLGGESSPLHF
cdr3_nt: TGTGCCAGCACTCTGGGCGGGGAAAGTTCACCCCTCCACTTT

clone_size: .
v_call: TRBV30
j_call: TRBJ2-5
d_call: TRBD2
cdr3_aa: CAWSRARTSGIQETQYF
cdr3_nt: TGTGCCTGGAGTCGCGCCCGGACTAGCGGGATACAAGAGACCCAGTACTTC

clone_size: .
v_call: TRBV13
j_call: TRBJ1-6
d_call: .
cdr3_aa: CASSEDYNSPLHF
cdr3_nt: TGTGCCAGCAGCGAGGACTATAATTCACCCCTCCACTTT

clone_size: .
v_call: TRBV5-6
j_call: TRBJ1-4
d_call: TRBD1
cdr3_aa: CASSLFTGQANEKLFF
cdr3_nt: TGTGCCAGCAGCTTGTTTACGGGACAGGCCAATGAAAAACTGTTTTTT

clone_size: .
v_call: TRBV27
j_call: TRBJ1-5
d_call: TRBD1
cdr3_aa: CASSPRQGRGNQPQHF
cdr3_nt: TGTGCCAGCAGTCCGCGACAGGGTCGGGGCAATCAGCCCCAGCATTTT

clone_size: .
v_call: TRBV6-6
j_call: TRBJ2-1
d_call: TRBD1
cdr3_aa: CASRGQGEEQFF
cdr3_nt: TGTGCCAGCCGGGGACAGGGCGAGGAGCAGTTCTTC

clone_size: .
v_call: TRBV19
j_call: TRBJ2-7
d_call: TRBD2
cdr3_aa: CATRTGTSSYEQYF
cdr3_nt: TGTGCCACCCGCACCGGGACTAGCTCCTACGAGCAGTACTTC

clone_size: once
v_call: TRBV23-1
j_call: TRBJ1-5
d_call: .
cdr3_aa: CASSRADLKPQHF
cdr3_nt: TGCGCCAGCAGTCGGGCAGACCTAAAGCCCCAGCATTTT

clone_size: once
v_call: TRBV11-3
j_call: TRBJ2-7
d_call: TRBD2
cdr3_aa: CASSSSGGLSYEQYF
cdr3_nt: TGTGCCAGCAGCTCAAGCGGGGGTCTTTCCTACGAGCAGTACTTC

clone_size: once
v_call: TRBV19
j_call: TRBJ1-2
d_call: .
cdr3_aa: CASSRRGLAFGYGYTF
cdr3_nt: TGTGCCAGTAGTAGGCGGGGACTGGCCTTTGGCTATGGCTACACCTTC

clone_size: .
v_call: TRBV7-2
j_call: TRBJ2-7
d_call: .
cdr3_aa: CASSLVGYEQYF
cdr3_nt: TGTGCCAGCAGCTTAGTCGGGTACGAGCAGTACTTC

clone_size: once
v_call: TRBV5-4
j_call: TRBJ2-3
d_call: TRBD2
cdr3_aa: CASSSYFSGGIRTDTQYF
cdr3_nt: TGTGCCAGCAGCTCCTACTTTAGCGGGGGAATTCGCACAGATACGCAGTATTTT

clone_size: .
v_call: TRBV10-2
j_call: TRBJ2-7
d_call: .
cdr3_aa: CASSRTASYEQYF
cdr3_nt: TGCGCCAGCAGTAGGACAGCCTCCTACGAGCAGTACTTC

clone_size: .
v_call: TRBV5-1
j_call: TRBJ1-3
d_call: .
cdr3_aa: CASSIDSAGNTIYF
cdr3_nt: TGCGCCAGCAGCATCGACTCTGCTGGAAACACCATATATTTT

clone_size: .
v_call: TRBV6-5
j_call: TRBJ2-7
d_call: .
cdr3_aa: CASSYRGGYEQYF
cdr3_nt: TGTGCCAGCAGTTACAGGGGGGGATACGAGCAGTACTTC

clone_size: .
v_call: TRBV18
j_call: TRBJ2-6
d_call: .
cdr3_aa: CASSPLGTGSGANVLTF
cdr3_nt: TGTGCCAGCTCACCCCTGGGAACAGGGTCTGGGGCCAACGTCCTGACTTTC

clone_size: .
v_call: TRBV6-5
j_call: TRBJ1-5
d_call: .
cdr3_aa: CASRRTRNQPQHF
cdr3_nt: TGTGCCAGCAGGCGAACCCGCAATCAGCCCCAGCATTTT

clone_size: .
v_call: TRBV7-8
j_call: TRBJ1-2
d_call: .
cdr3_aa: CASSLALGQVNGYTF
cdr3_nt: TGTGCCAGCAGCTTAGCTTTGGGGCAGGTTAATGGCTACACCTTC

clone_size: .
v_call: TRBV7-8
j_call: TRBJ2-3
d_call: .
cdr3_aa: CASSTTLSGSTDTQYF
cdr3_nt: TGTGCCAGCAGCACTACCCTATCAGGGAGCACAGATACGCAGTATTTT

clone_size: .
v_call: TRBV6-1
j_call: TRBJ2-6
d_call: .
cdr3_aa: CASSAGVSGANVLTF
cdr3_nt: TGTGCCAGCAGTGCGGGGGTCTCTGGGGCCAACGTCCTGACTTTC

clone_size: .
v_call: TRBV14
j_call: TRBJ1-2
d_call: .
cdr3_aa: CASSLRAPGEATGYTF
cdr3_nt: TGTGCCAGCAGCCTGCGGGCCCCCGGAGAGGCTACGGGCTACACCTTC

clone_size: .
v_call: TRBV7-3
j_call: TRBJ2-3
d_call: .
cdr3_aa: CASSPSASTDTQYF
cdr3_nt: TGTGCCAGCAGTCCTAGCGCTAGCACAGATACGCAGTATTTT

clone_size: .
v_call: TRBV6-1
j_call: TRBJ2-3
d_call: .
cdr3_aa: CASSEDRGQTDTQYF
cdr3_nt: TGTGCCAGCAGTGAAGACAGAGGACAAACAGATACGCAGTATTTT

clone_size: .
v_call: TRBV9
j_call: TRBJ1-4
d_call: TRBD1
cdr3_aa: CASSGGDRGYEKLFF
cdr3_nt: TGTGCCAGCAGCGGCGGGGACAGGGGGTACGAAAAACTGTTTTTT

clone_size: .
v_call: TRBV7-9
j_call: TRBJ2-7
d_call: .
cdr3_aa: CASSWPGFYEQYF
cdr3_nt: TGTGCCAGCAGCTGGCCGGGGTTCTACGAGCAGTACTTC

clone_size: .
v_call: TRBV9
j_call: TRBJ2-5
d_call: TRBD2
cdr3_aa: CASSVGAGGTGGETQYF
cdr3_nt: TGTGCCAGCAGCGTAGGAGCGGGAGGGACCGGGGGAGAGACCCAGTACTTC

clone_size: .
v_call: TRBV11-3
j_call: TRBJ1-1
d_call: TRBD1
cdr3_aa: CASSLGQGPSEAFF
cdr3_nt: TGTGCCAGCAGCTTAGGACAGGGGCCCTCGGAAGCTTTCTTT

clone_size: .
v_call: TRBV5-6
j_call: TRBJ1-2
d_call: TRBD1
cdr3_aa: CASRGTGDYYGYTF
cdr3_nt: TGTGCCAGCAGGGGGACAGGGGATTATTATGGCTACACCTTC

clone_size: .
v_call: TRBV19
j_call: TRBJ1-5
d_call: .
cdr3_aa: CASSKDGAGYNQPQHF
cdr3_nt: TGTGCCAGTAGTAAGGATGGGGCAGGATACAATCAGCCCCAGCATTTT

clone_size: .
v_call: TRBV6-1
j_call: TRBJ1-5
d_call: .
cdr3_aa: CASSTGLSNQPQHF
cdr3_nt: TGTGCCAGCAGTACAGGGTTGAGCAATCAGCCCCAGCATTTT

clone_size: .
v_call: TRBV4-1
j_call: TRBJ2-1
d_call: TRBD2
cdr3_aa: CASSREGLYNEQFF
cdr3_nt: TGCGCCAGCAGCCGGGAGGGCCTTTACAATGAGCAGTTCTTC

clone_size: .
v_call: TRBV6-4
j_call: TRBJ1-1
d_call: TRBD1
cdr3_aa: CASSTGENTEAFF
cdr3_nt: TGTGCCAGCAGTACAGGGGAGAACACTGAAGCTTTCTTT

clone_size: .
v_call: TRBV9
j_call: TRBJ2-3
d_call: .
cdr3_aa: CASSVAGGLTDTQYF
cdr3_nt: TGTGCCAGCAGCGTAGCCGGGGGACTTACAGATACGCAGTATTTT